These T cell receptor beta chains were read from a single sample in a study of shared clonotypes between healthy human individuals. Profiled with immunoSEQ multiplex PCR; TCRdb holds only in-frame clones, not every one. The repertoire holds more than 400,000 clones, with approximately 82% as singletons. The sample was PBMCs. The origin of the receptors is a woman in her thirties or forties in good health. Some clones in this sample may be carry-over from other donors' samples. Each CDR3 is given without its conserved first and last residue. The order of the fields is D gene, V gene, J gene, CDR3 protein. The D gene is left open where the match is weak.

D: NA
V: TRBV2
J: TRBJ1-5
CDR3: ASSGGNQPQH

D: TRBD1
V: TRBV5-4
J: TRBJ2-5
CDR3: ASSFDRAYQETQY

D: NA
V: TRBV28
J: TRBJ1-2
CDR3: ASSSGNYGYT

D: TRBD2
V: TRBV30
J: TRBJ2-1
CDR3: AWRTSGSPRF

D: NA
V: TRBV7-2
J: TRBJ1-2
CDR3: ASSLSGYGYT

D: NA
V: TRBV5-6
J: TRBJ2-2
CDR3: ASSLLPGELF

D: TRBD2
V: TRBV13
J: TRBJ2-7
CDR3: ASSVGTRNEQY

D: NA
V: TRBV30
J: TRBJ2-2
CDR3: AWIGLGGRLAENTGELF

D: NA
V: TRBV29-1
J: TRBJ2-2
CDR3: SVGRDPNTGELF

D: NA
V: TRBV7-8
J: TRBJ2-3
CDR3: ASSSYDSYTDTQY

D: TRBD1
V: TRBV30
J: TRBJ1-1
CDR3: AWSRTGVHTEAF

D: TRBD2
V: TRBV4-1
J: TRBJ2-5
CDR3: ASSQGVAGVFPGTQY

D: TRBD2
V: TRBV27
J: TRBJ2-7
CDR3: ASSLRGGVHEQY

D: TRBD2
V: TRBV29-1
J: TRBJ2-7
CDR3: SVGTSGAYEQY

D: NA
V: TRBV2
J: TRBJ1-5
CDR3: ASNRRDQPQH

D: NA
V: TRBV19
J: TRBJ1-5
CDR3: ASRRDYNQPQH